This T cell receptor (beta chain) is from a study of PD-1 blockade in classical Hodgkin lymphoma. Study results and limitations: Partial responders and progressors had significantly lower baseline TCR diversity.

Time point defined: cycle 4 day 1 (C4D1), after five to seven weeks of nivolumab. Every patient experienced relapse after autologous stem cell transplantation, and brentuximab vedotin exposure varied. Purification of CD4+ T cells from thawed PBMCs was performed via magnetic negative selection. Using immunoSEQ multiplex PCR, the repertoire was profiled, and TCRdb retains in-frame clones only, with some absent. The data show about 25,000 clones, with 80% seen just once and 3.1% held by the top ten. Germline loops: CDR1 SGHVS, CDR2 FNYEAQ. Trimming took off 0 bases at V and 0 bases at J, with 7 bases between the two ends. The CDR3 runs to 15 residues. As to this clone: Its specificity is not known.

The specimen was CD4+ T cells from blood, collected before the fourth cycle of nivolumab. The TCR was taken from a human donor with classical Hodgkin lymphoma. The chain links TRBV7-6 to TRBJ2-3; D is undetermined. CDR3 nucleotide sequence: TGTGCCAGCAGCTTAGCAGTCCACAGCACAGATACGCAGTATTTT. Protein product: CASSLAVHSTDTQYF.